The next 24 T cell receptor beta chains were all read from a single sample in a study of blood T cell repertoires in COVID-19. Clones were sequenced by immunoSEQ multiplex PCR, and TCRdb holds only the in-frame ones, with some missing. Of some 360,000 clones in the sample, over 75% were seen once. Material: peripheral blood. The receptors were gathered from an older woman with COVID-19, enrolled during active disease.

This chain joins TRBV7-6 and TRBJ2-1, with D tentatively TRBD2 (5 bases). The length of the CDR3 is 17 residues. V was cut by 0 bases and J by 5 bases, with 17 bases left in between. Germline lookup yields CDR1 SGHVS and CDR2 FNYEAQ. The CDR3 loop is CASSLALATPPHNEQFF. CDR3 nucleotide sequence: TGTGCCAGCAGCTTAGCTCTAGCTACCCCCCCACACAATGAGCAGTTCTTC.

The rearrangement uses TRBV5-6 and TRBJ2-7, with 7 bases identical to TRBD1. Germline V gives CDR1 SGHDT, CDR2 YYEEEE. The CDR3 length is 15 residues. Losses at the gene ends were 0 bases for V and 5 bases for J; bases not matched to a gene: 8. CDR3 residues: CASSLVGTVRDEQYF. CDR3 in DNA: TGTGCCAGCAGCTTGGTCGGGACAGTTCGCGACGAGCAGTACTTC.

This clone showed up just a few times. This chain links TRBV19 with TRBJ1-4; tentatively, D is TRBD1 (6 bases). The CDR3 runs to 15 residues. Germline CDR1 LNHDA, CDR2 SQIVND (reference sequence). V was pared by 8 bases and J by 4 bases, with 17 bases between. CDR3 sequence: CASGGQSELNEKLFF. The CDR3 bases are TGTGCCAGTGGGGGACAATCGGAGCTTAATGAAAAACTGTTTTTT.

The chain combines TRBV19 with TRBJ1-5; 7 nucleotides match TRBD1. Germline CDR1 reads LNHDA; CDR2 reads SQIVND (reference sequence). Germline trimming cut 1 base from V and 6 bases from J; bases unmatched to any gene: 12. The CDR3 spans 17 residues. The CDR3 sequence is CASSIGPGRGLVQPQHF. DNA of the CDR3: TGTGCCAGTAGTATAGGGCCGGGCAGGGGGTTAGTTCAGCCCCAGCATTTT. The complete variable domain, with remaining parts taken from reference TRBV19 and TRBJ1-5, reads DGGITQSPKYLFRKEGQNVTLSCEQNLNHDAMYWYRQDPGQGLRLIYYSQIVNDFQKGDIAEGYSVSREKKESFPLTVTSAQKNPTAFYLCASSIGPGRGLVQPQHFGDGTRLSIL.

This chain uses TRBV25-1 with TRBJ1-5; unclear D gene. This CDR3 is built from 14 residues. CDR1 MGHDK and CDR2 SYGVNS come from the germline V gene. V shed 6 bases and J shed 5 bases, with 14 bases lying between them. The CDR3 here is CASRLRSGYQPQHF. Written as DNA, the CDR3 is TGTGCCAGCAGATTACGCTCGGGTTATCAGCCCCAGCATTTT.

J is TRBJ2-2 and V is TRBV3-1 (or the pseudogene TRBV3-2); 8 bases map to TRBD1. CDR1 LGHDT and CDR2 YNNKEL come from the germline V gene (reference sequence). The length of the CDR3 is 17 residues. Unmatched junction bases numbered 4, after V lost 0 bases and J lost 1 base. CDR3 loop: CASSQESGTGNTGELFF. The CDR3 DNA reads as TGTGCCAGCAGCCAAGAGTCAGGGACAGGGAACACCGGGGAGCTGTTTTTT.

The rearrangement links TRBV7-2 to TRBJ1-3, with a weak D call TRBD1 (6 bases). Germline lookup yields CDR1 SGHTA and CDR2 FQGNSA. Deletions cut 1 base from V and 2 bases from J, with 12 bases between. The CDR3 contains 16 residues. CDR3 amino acids: CASSLDQGQAGNTIYF. The CDR3 DNA is TGTGCCAGCAGCTTAGATCAGGGGCAAGCTGGAAACACCATATATTTT. Filled out from reference TRBV7-2 and TRBJ1-3, the complete variable domain reads GAGVSQSPSNKVTEKGKDVELRCDPISGHTALYWYRQSLGQGLEFLIYFQGNSAPDKSGLPSDRFSAERTGGSVSTLTIQRTQQEDSAVYLCASSLDQGQAGNTIYFGEGSWLTVV.

The gene calls are TRBV11-2 and TRBJ2-3, with 9 bases aligning to TRBD1. Germline loops: CDR1 SGHAT, CDR2 FQNNGV. J was trimmed by 4 bases and V by 5 bases; bases with no gene match: 4. The CDR3 is 14 amino acids. CDR3 sequence: CASSPRTGADTQYF. The DNA of the CDR3 is TGTGCCAGCAGCCCTCGGACAGGGGCAGATACGCAGTATTTT.

The CDR3 spells CASSGVGQALSNQPQHF. In DNA form, the CDR3 reads TGTGCCAGCAGTGGGGTGGGACAGGCGCTAAGCAATCAGCCCCAGCATTTT. This sequence joins TRBV6-1 and TRBJ1-5, with TRBD1 matching over 8 bases. Looked up from germline, CDR1 is MNHNS and CDR2 is SASEGT. V was pared by 4 bases and J by 1 base, with 9 bases of the junction left unmatched. The CDR3 length is 17 residues.

The rearrangement joins TRBV6-5 to TRBJ2-7, with D tentatively TRBD1 (6 bases). Germline V gives CDR1 MNHEY, CDR2 SVGAGI. The CDR3 has 15 amino acids. The V end lost 2 bases, the J end lost 3 bases, and 14 bases lay between the germline ends. The CDR3 coding sequence is TGTGCCAGCAGTTACGGTACAGGGCCGGGCTACGAGCAGTACTTC. Encoded protein: CASSYGTGPGYEQYF.

CDR3 in amino acids: CASSLSGGYEQYF. For the CDR3, the DNA is TGTGCCAGCAGCCTCTCGGGGGGGTACGAGCAGTACTTC. The J gene is TRBJ2-7, the V gene TRBV5-4; 8 nucleotides agree with TRBD2. From germline, CDR1 is SGHNT and CDR2 YYREEE (reference sequence). This CDR3 comprises 13 residues. Trimming took 4 bases from V and 4 from J; bases not matched to a gene: 4.

This clone was detected once. The V and J genes are TRBV5-1 and TRBJ2-6, with D unresolved. The germline V and J ends were trimmed by 4 bases and 4 bases, with 9 bases remaining between them. This CDR3 has 14 amino acids. Germline loops: CDR1 SGHRS, CDR2 YFSETQ. DNA of the CDR3: TGCGCCAGCAGCCCCGTGTCGGGGGCCAACGTCCTGACTTTC. Encoded protein: CASSPVSGANVLTF. The complete variable domain, with remaining parts taken from reference TRBV5-1 and TRBJ2-6, reads KAGVTQTPRYLIKTRGQQVTLSCSPISGHRSVSWYQQTPGQGLQFLFEYFSETQRNKGNFPGRFSGRQFSNSRSEMNVSTLELGDSALYLCASSPVSGANVLTFGAGSRLTVL.

This clone was seen more than once but under ten times. The rearrangement links TRBV6-5 to TRBJ2-7; the D gene is possibly TRBD1 (6 bases). This CDR3 region has 15 residues. CDR1 MNHEY and CDR2 SVGAGI come from the germline V gene. V lost 0 bases, J lost 3 bases, and 12 bases lay in between. CDR3 amino acids: CASSYSTGSLYEQYF. The CDR3 DNA is TGTGCCAGCAGTTACTCGACAGGCTCCCTCTACGAGCAGTACTTC.

The chain links TRBV9 to TRBJ2-2; D possibly corresponds to TRBD1 (7 bases). Germline CDR1 is SGDLS and CDR2 is YYNGEE. The ends were cut back, 5 bases at V and 4 bases at J, with 15 bases in the middle. The CDR3 has 15 residues. CDR3 sequence: CASRPRDSTTGELFF. As DNA, the CDR3 is TGTGCCAGCAGGCCGCGGGACAGTACCACCGGGGAGCTGTTTTTT. The entire variable domain, with the rest obtained from reference TRBV9 and TRBJ2-2, is as follows: DSGVTQTPKHLITATGQRVTLRCSPRSGDLSVYWYQQSLDQGLQFLIQYYNGEERAKGNILERFSAQQFPDLHSELNLSSLELGDSALYFCASRPRDSTTGELFFGEGSRLTVL.

The rearrangement uses TRBV5-1 and TRBJ2-3; D uncertain. The V and J ends lost 2 bases and 2 bases respectively, with 12 bases between them. CDR3 length: 15 residues. The V gene's germline CDR1 is SGHRS and CDR2 YFSETQ. CDR3 coding DNA: TGCGCCAGCAGCTTTGATAGCCCCCTCACAGATACGCAGTATTTT. Translation: CASSFDSPLTDTQYF.

The gene calls are TRBV12-3 or TRBV12-4 and TRBJ1-5, with D possibly matching TRBD1 (5 bases). This CDR3 is built from 13 residues. Trimming took off 11 bases at V and 5 bases at J, with 16 bases between the two ends. CDR3 in amino acids: CASSRQRDQPQHF. The DNA of the CDR3 is TGTGCCTCCTCACGACAGCGTGATCAGCCCCAGCATTTT.

This chain joins TRBV6-6 and TRBJ1-1; tentatively, D is TRBD1 (5 bases). The CDR3 sequence is 12 residues long. V was pared by 10 bases and J by 4 bases, with 13 bases between. Per the germline V gene, CDR1 is MNHNY and CDR2 is SVGAGI (reference sequence). The CDR3 DNA follows: TGTGCCACCTCGACCGGGGGCACTGAAGCTTTCTTT. Encoded protein: CATSTGGTEAFF.

This clone came up a few times. The chain uses TRBV11-1 and TRBJ2-5; D might be TRBD1 (5 bases). Germline V lookup: CDR1 SGHAT, CDR2 FQDESV (reference sequence). V was clipped by 3 bases and J by 1 base, with 9 bases between them. This CDR3 contains 14 residues. As DNA, the CDR3 is TGTGCCAGCAGCTTTACGACAGCCCAAGAGACCCAGTACTTC. It specifies CASSFTTAQETQYF.

This chain joins TRBV6-5 and TRBJ2-7; D might be TRBD2 (5 bases). Germline V gene data show CDR1 as MNHEY and CDR2 as SVGAGI. The V end was cut by 2 bases, the J end by 5 bases, with 7 bases between. This CDR3 has 12 amino acids. CDR3 nucleotide sequence: TGTGCCAGCAGTTACGACGGGGACGAGCAGTACTTC. It translates to CASSYDGDEQYF.

The rearrangement joins TRBV5-1 to TRBJ1-2, with D possibly being TRBD1 (6 bases). V lost 0 bases to trimming and J lost 4 bases, with 19 bases between them. The CDR3 spans 17 residues. The germline gives CDR1 SGHRS, CDR2 YFSETQ. The CDR3 DNA sequence: TGCGCCAGCAGCTTGGTCTCAGGGGCCATCGGACTCTATGGCTACACCTTC. Amino acids: CASSLVSGAIGLYGYTF.

The chain employs TRBV11-2 and TRBJ1-3; D possibly corresponds to TRBD1 (6 bases). Germline assignment: CDR1 SGHAT and CDR2 FQNNGV. The CDR3 totals 15 residues. The V and J ends lost 5 bases and 4 bases respectively, with 15 bases between them. CDR3 loop: CASSPVTGTGNTIYF. The CDR3 DNA follows: TGTGCCAGCAGCCCCGTTACAGGGACCGGAAACACCATATATTTT. Filled out from reference TRBV11-2 and TRBJ1-3, the complete variable domain reads EAGVAQSPRYKIIEKRQSVAFWCNPISGHATLYWYQQILGQGPKLLIQFQNNGVVDDSQLPKDRFSAERLKGVDSTLKIQPAKLEDSAVYLCASSPVTGTGNTIYFGEGSWLTVV.

This chain uses TRBV10-3 with TRBJ1-4, with 10 bases identical to TRBD1. The CDR3 is 14 amino acids. Germline CDR1 ENHRY, CDR2 SYGVKD. Germline trimming cut 10 bases from V and 0 bases from J; bases unmatched to any gene: 2. CDR3 loop: CASGQGATNEKLFF. The DNA of the CDR3 is TGTGCCAGCGGACAGGGGGCAACTAATGAAAAACTGTTTTTT.

The CDR3 loop reads CASSEMGQPGTEAFF. CDR3 bases: TGTGCCAGCAGTGAAATGGGGCAGCCTGGGACTGAAGCTTTCTTT. The V gene is TRBV2, the J gene TRBJ1-1; tentative D call: TRBD1 (5 bases). V lost 2 bases, J lost 5 bases, and 15 bases lay in between. Germline CDR1 is SNHLY and CDR2 is FYNNEI. This CDR3 comprises 15 residues.

The rearrangement uses TRBV6-5 and TRBJ1-2; D possibly corresponds to TRBD1 (6 bases). Trimming removed 7 bases from V and 3 bases from J, with 12 bases in between. The CDR3 runs to 13 residues. The germline CDR1 and CDR2 sequences are MNHEY and SVGAGI. The CDR3 DNA sequence: TGTGCCAGCAAAGGACAGCATTACTATGGCTACACCTTC. Translated, it gives CASKGQHYYGYTF.